These 15 T cell receptor beta chains came from one sample sequenced in a study of T cells in Graves' hyperthyroidism and ophthalmopathy. Authors of the study amplified TCR beta CDR3 regions from RNA transcripts. RT-PCR in the first round (using the HTBI primer set) targeted the TCR CDR3. Using its own MiXCR run on the multiplex PCR reads, TCRdb lists one record per CDR3 protein. The sample lists 610,000 or so distinct CDR3 sequences, 46% occurring once. The source material was peripheral blood or thyroid tissue (not recorded which). The receptor source for this set is a woman between 18 and 30 years old with Graves' hyperthyroidism.

Notes on this clonotype: A read error may be the cause here, since a much bigger clone is one base away. CDR3 nucleotide sequence: TGTGCCAGCAGTTACTCAGGTCGATCCTACGAGCTGTACTTC. It yields the protein CASSYSGRSYELYF. The chain recombines TRBV6-5 with TRBJ2-7, with unresolved D. The germline gives CDR1 MNHEY, CDR2 SVGAGI. The CDR3 runs to 14 residues.

V usage is TRBV10-3 and J usage is TRBJ2-5; 13 bases are shared with TRBD2. Germline CDR1 ENHRY, CDR2 SYGVKD. The CDR3 has 17 amino acids. Trimming cost V 3 bases and J 5 bases; bases outside gene matches: 9. CDR3 sequence reads: CAISDGTSGMRGETQYF. The CDR3 bases are TGTGCCATCAGTGATGGGACTAGCGGGATGAGAGGGGAGACCCAGTACTTC.

J is TRBJ1-4 and V is TRBV20-1; the D gene is possibly TRBD1 (5 bases). Between the trimmed V and J ends, which lost 1 base and 8 bases, there was a span of 17 bases. CDR1 is DFQATT, CDR2 SNEGSKA, per germline (reference sequence). CDR3 length: 15 residues. The CDR3 DNA is TGCAGTGCTAGAGTGGGGGGGGGGGGAGGCGAAAAACTGTTTTTT. Translating gives CSARVGGGGGEKLFF.

The V call is TRBV5-5, the J call TRBJ1-2; D is uncertain. The V gene lost 4 bases and the J gene lost 5 bases, with 15 bases spanning the gap. The CDR3 totals 14 residues. From germline, CDR1 is SGHKS and CDR2 YYEKEE (reference sequence). CDR3 sequence: CASSQDLAGYGYTF. CDR3 DNA sequence: TGTGCCAGCAGCCAAGATCTAGCGGGGTATGGCTACACCTTC.

On this clonotype itself: A much larger clone is a single base away; this may be a read error. The genes are TRBV5-6 and TRBJ2-2; 7 nucleotides match TRBD1. Looked up from germline, CDR1 is SGHDT and CDR2 is YYEEEE. The CDR3 has 15 residues. Written as DNA, the CDR3 is TGTGCCAGCAGCTGGGACAGTGGGCGGACCGGGGAGCCGTTTTTT. This translates into CASSWDSGRTGEPFF.

This clonotype has a count of ten or more. The rearrangement joins TRBV20-1 to TRBJ1-5; D may be TRBD1 (5 bases). V gave up 7 bases and J gave up 1 base, with 8 bases separating them. This CDR3 has 12 residues. Germline loops: CDR1 DFQATT, CDR2 SNEGSKA (reference sequence). Here the CDR3 reads CSGTRSNQPQHF. The CDR3 bases are TGCAGTGGGACACGGAGCAATCAGCCCCAGCATTTT.

Many counts were recorded for this clonotype. The chain links TRBV29-1 to TRBJ1-2; D uncertain. V lost 7 bases and J lost 0, with 15 bases in between. This CDR3 has 14 amino acids. Germline V gene lookup returns CDR1 SQVTM and CDR2 ANQGSEA. CDR3 in amino acids: CSAASRTTNYGYTF. DNA for the CDR3: TGCAGCGCAGCATCCAGGACTACTAACTATGGCTACACCTTC.

In this sample, this clonotype turned up many times. The chain is built from TRBV13 and TRBJ1-2, with 7 bases fitting TRBD1. In germline, CDR1 is PRHDT, CDR2 FYEKMQ (reference sequence). This CDR3 contains 14 residues. Germline trimming cut 1 base from V and 3 bases from J; bases unmatched to any gene: 2. CDR3 sequence (DNA): TGTGCCAGCAGCTTAGACAGGGGAGACTATGGCTACACCTTC. Protein product: CASSLDRGDYGYTF.

Note on this clonotype: One end of the junction varies from germline; a read error may be responsible. This rearrangement joins TRBV5-1 to TRBJ1-6; TRBD1 matches 9 bases. The CDR3 is 15 amino acids. Germline-derived CDR1 and CDR2 are SGHRS and YFSETQ. CDR3 sequence reads: CAGSADRGVESPLHF. The DNA for the CDR3 is TGCGCCGGCAGCGCGGACAGGGGTGTTGAATCACCCCTCCACTTT. Full variable domain (rest looked up from reference TRBV5-1 and TRBJ1-6): KAGVTQTPRYLIKTRGQQVTLSCSPISGHRSVSWYQQTPGQGLQFLFEYFSETQRNKGNFPGRFSGRQFSNSRSEMNVSTLELGDSALYLCAGSADRGVESPLHFGNGTRLTVT.

This clonotype has ten or more counts. The chain links TRBV19 to TRBJ2-7; 7 positions match TRBD1. V lost 4 bases to trimming and J lost 5 bases; unmatched junction nucleotides: 11. The germline V gene encodes CDR1 LNHDA and CDR2 SQIVND (reference sequence). The CDR3 consists of 15 residues. CDR3 sequence: CASSNRDSLNHEQYF. For the CDR3, the DNA is TGTGCCAGTAGTAACCGGGACAGCCTTAACCACGAGCAGTACTTC.

The gene calls are TRBV6-4 and TRBJ2-5, with 11 bases matching TRBD2. Near its end, the DNA agrees better with TRBJ2-1, so the J call may be wrong. There are 15 residues in the CDR3. Germline CDR1 is MRHNA and CDR2 is SNTAGT. This chain's CDR3 is CASSPSLAGGEEQFF. CDR3 DNA sequence: TGTGCCAGCAGCCCCTCCCTAGCGGGAGGTGAGGAGCAGTTCTTC.

This rearrangement joins TRBV7-8 to TRBJ1-5; 12 bases are a match to TRBD1. J lost 0 bases, V lost 5 bases, and 14 bases had no gene match. Germline CDR1 reads SGHVS; CDR2 reads FQNEAQ. The CDR3 has 20 amino acids. The CDR3 spells CASSTLRGTGGRDSNQPQHF. The CDR3 DNA follows: TGTGCCAGCAGCACGCTCCGCGGGACAGGGGGCAGGGATAGCAATCAGCCCCAGCATTTT.

Worth noting for this clonotype: Possible read error: a much larger clone is one base away. This chain uses TRBV20-1 with TRBJ2-2; D may be TRBD2 (5 bases). This CDR3 contains 11 residues. The germline V gene encodes CDR1 DFQATT and CDR2 SNEGSKA (reference sequence). This CDR3 reads CSAPGSGEPFF. The CDR3 DNA is TGCAGTGCCCCAGGTTCCGGGGAGCCGTTTTTT.

This clonotype was seen a few times. This chain connects TRBV6-2 or TRBV6-3 to TRBJ2-2, with D perhaps TRBD2 (6 bases). Germline V lookup: CDR1 MNHEY, CDR2 SVGEGT. This CDR3 contains 14 residues. Trimming took off 8 bases at V and 1 base at J, with 11 bases between the two ends. CDR3 nucleotide sequence: TGTGCCAGCCCTAGGAGGGAGAACACCGGGGAGCTGTTTTTT. It yields the protein CASPRRENTGELFF.

The chain carries TRBV29-1 and TRBJ2-5, with D tentatively TRBD2 (5 bases). The germline gives CDR1 SQVTM, CDR2 ANQGSEA. This CDR3 spans 15 amino acids. The CDR3 nucleotides are TGCAGGGAGTGGGCTAGCAGTGAAGACTACGAGACCCAGTACTTC. This codes for CREWASSEDYETQYF. The full variable domain, with the rest looked up from reference TRBV29-1 and TRBJ2-5, is SAVISQKPSRDICQRGTSLTIQCQVDSQVTMMFWYRQQPGQSLTLIATANQGSEATYESGFVIDKFPISRPNLTFSTLTVSNMSPEDSSIYLCREWASSEDYETQYFGPGTRLLVL.